These 30 T cell receptor beta chains share one sample of origin, sequenced in a study of CD8 T cells in ankylosing spondylitis. TCRdb analysed the 5' RACE reads with MiXCR anew, one entry per CDR3 protein. Here the sample spans approximately 42,000 distinct CDR3 sequences, approximately 10% being singletons. Sequencing was carried out using blood, either unsorted or a sorted T cell fraction (not recorded which). Receptors originate from a male donor with ankylosing spondylitis or in good health (not recorded which).

The chain couples TRBV30 to TRBJ2-2; either TRBD1 or TRBD2 may supply D (5 bases each). Trimming left V 7 bases short and J 11 bases short, with 23 bases between. CDR1 GTSNPN and CDR2 SVGIG come from the germline V gene (reference sequence). The CDR3 covers 14 residues. The CDR3 nucleotides read TGTGCCTCTCGGGGCTCGGGCCGGAGCGTCGAGCTGTTTTTT. Its translation: CASRGSGRSVELFF.

This clonotype appeared once. Since a much larger clone is just one base distant, this may be a read error. The J gene is TRBJ2-1, the V gene TRBV5-1; 10 nucleotides line up with TRBD1. The germline gives CDR1 SGHRS, CDR2 YFSETQ. The CDR3 loop spans 16 amino acids. The DNA of the CDR3 is TGCGCCAGCAGCACACTAACCGGGACAGGGGCCAATGCGCAGTTCTTC. This translates into CASSTLTGTGANAQFF.

This clonotype was detected ten times or more. The chain is built from TRBV20-1 and TRBJ1-6; the match to TRBD1 covers 10 bases. The V gene's germline CDR1 is DFQATT and CDR2 SNEGSKA (reference sequence). Unmatched junction bases numbered 12, after V lost 6 bases and J lost 10 bases. This CDR3 contains 15 residues. CDR3 loop: CSANDRGRPASPLHF. In DNA form, the CDR3 reads TGCAGTGCAAATGACAGGGGGCGGCCGGCCTCACCCCTCCACTTT.

On this clonotype itself: This could be a read error, since a much larger clone is one nucleotide away. This sequence joins TRBV30 and TRBJ1-5, with D perhaps TRBD1 (5 bases). Germline V gene sequence: CDR1 GTSNPN, CDR2 SVGIG (reference sequence). Between the trimmed V and J ends, which lost 0 bases and 6 bases, there was a span of 21 bases. This CDR3 contains 17 residues. The CDR3: CAWSVPRVFGGVQPQHF. Written as DNA, the CDR3 is TGTGCCTGGAGTGTACCCCGAGTATTTGGGGGGGTTCAGCCCCAGCATTTT.

This clonotype was seen at least ten times. CDR3 in DNA: TGCAGTGCTTCCCGCCGGGTGAACACTGAAGCTTTCTTT. Its translation is CSASRRVNTEAFF. The rearrangement links TRBV20-1 to TRBJ1-1; D call uncertain. Germline CDR1 is DFQATT and CDR2 is SNEGSKA (reference sequence). The CDR3 spans 13 residues. V shed 5 bases and J shed 0 bases, with 10 bases lying between them.

The sample holds many counts of this clonotype. The gene calls are TRBV5-1 and TRBJ1-3; no reliable D call. The V end lost 5 bases, the J end lost 0 bases, and 18 bases lay between the germline ends. Germline CDR1 is SGHRS and CDR2 is YFSETQ. The CDR3 spans 17 residues. This CDR3 reads CASRVGIGGSSGNTIYF. The CDR3 region has the DNA TGCGCCAGCAGGGTGGGTATCGGCGGATCCTCTGGAAACACCATATATTTT.

This clonotype occurred many times. J is TRBJ2-2 and V is TRBV29-1; 8 nucleotides line up with TRBD1. Germline CDR1 SQVTM, CDR2 ANQGSEA. The junction had 4 bases not matched to a gene; V was cut back by 4 bases and J by 0 bases. The CDR3 runs 15 residues. CDR3 nucleotide sequence: TGCAGCGTTGGGGACAGGAGCGCGAACACCGGGGAGCTGTTTTTT. This encodes CSVGDRSANTGELFF.

In this sample, this clonotype turned up many times. The chain links TRBV6-1 to TRBJ2-2, with unresolved D. V lost 6 bases to trimming and J lost 6 bases, with 14 bases between them. The germline V gene has CDR1 MNHNS and CDR2 SASEGT. The CDR3 extends over 14 amino acids. The chain's CDR3 is CASRKTAAAGELFF. CDR3 nucleotide sequence: TGTGCCAGCAGGAAGACTGCCGCGGCCGGGGAGCTGTTTTTT.

This clonotype occurred many times. The gene calls are TRBV12-3 or TRBV12-4 and TRBJ1-1; D remains ambiguous. This CDR3 contains 14 residues. Trimming took off 7 bases at V and 1 base at J, with 13 bases between the two ends. This chain's CDR3 is CASTSAVGNTEAFF. The CDR3 nucleotides read TGTGCCAGCACCTCGGCCGTGGGGAACACTGAAGCTTTCTTT.

There are many counts of this clonotype. The genes are TRBV28 and TRBJ1-1; D is possibly TRBD1 (6 bases). Germline loops: CDR1 MDHEN, CDR2 SYDVKM. This CDR3 contains 15 residues. The ends were cut back, 2 bases at V and 0 bases at J, with 10 bases in the middle. CDR3 nucleotide sequence: TGTGCCAGCAGTTTAACAGGGACCATGAACACTGAAGCTTTCTTT. This encodes CASSLTGTMNTEAFF.

The chain uses TRBV28 and TRBJ2-7; 7 bases align to TRBD1. V trimming: 5 bases; J trimming: 3 bases; junction bases outside the gene matches: 10. Germline CDR1 is MDHEN and CDR2 is SYDVKM. The CDR3 length is 15 residues. For the CDR3, the DNA is TGTGCCAGCAGTCCCCGCCGCACAGGGGTCTACGAGCAGTACTTC. As protein: CASSPRRTGVYEQYF.

This clonotype was recorded at least ten times. This chain joins TRBV7-2 and TRBJ1-1; D not certain. The CDR3 length is 16 residues. V gave up 4 bases and J gave up 2 bases, with 17 bases separating them. Germline CDR1 reads SGHTA; CDR2 reads FQGNSA. CDR3 loop: CASSSPAGLRNTEAFF. In nucleotides, the CDR3 is TGTGCCAGCAGCTCACCTGCCGGCCTTCGTAACACTGAAGCTTTCTTT.

V gene TRBV27 combines with J gene TRBJ1-1; D remains unclear. From germline, CDR1 is MNHEY and CDR2 SMNVEV (reference sequence). V lost 3 bases and J 5 bases, leaving 16 bases between the germline ends. This CDR3 is 15 amino acids long. The CDR3 DNA sequence: TGTGCCAGCAGTTTTTCGGTGGGCATCGATACTGAAGCTTTCTTT. Protein sequence: CASSFSVGIDTEAFF.

This clonotype was seen many times. The chain combines TRBV12-3 or TRBV12-4 with TRBJ1-1; D is possibly TRBD1 (6 bases). Trimming took 1 base from V and 4 from J, leaving 10 bases between them. The CDR3 contains 14 residues. This CDR3 reads CASSLGGGGTEAFF. CDR3 sequence (DNA): TGTGCCAGCAGTTTAGGTGGAGGGGGCACTGAAGCTTTCTTT.

This clonotype was counted many times. The junction differs from germline at one of its ends, possibly a read error. The genes are TRBV20-1 and TRBJ1-1; 9 nucleotides agree with TRBD1. This CDR3 has 15 amino acids. Germline loops: CDR1 DFQATT, CDR2 SNEGSKA (reference sequence). The CDR3 coding sequence is TGCAGTGCTAGAGATCTTCCGTCGGGACAGGGAGTTTGGGACTTT. This gives the protein CSARDLPSGQGVWDF.

Details on this clonotype: A junction end diverges from the germline sequence, so it may reflect a read error. The chain combines TRBV7-2 with TRBJ2-3, with D unresolved. Germline CDR1 SGHTA, CDR2 FQGNSA. This CDR3 is built from 15 residues. The CDR3 nucleotides are TGTGCCAGCAGCGTATCCCTTCCGCCCGGAGATGCGCAGTATTTT. It is translated as CASSVSLPPGDAQYF.

This clonotype showed up many times. The V call is TRBV27, the J call TRBJ2-1; 11 nucleotides agree with TRBD2. The CDR3 contains 15 residues. In germline, CDR1 is MNHEY, CDR2 SMNVEV (reference sequence). V was clipped by 0 bases and J by 6 bases; unmatched bases: 1. The CDR3 DNA follows: TGTGCCAGCAGTTTATCTAGCGGGGGGGGCAATGAGCAGTTCTTC. Protein sequence: CASSLSSGGGNEQFF.

This clonotype came up many times. The gene calls are TRBV29-1 and TRBJ1-2; the match to TRBD1 covers 7 bases. The germline CDR1 and CDR2 sequences are SQVTM and ANQGSEA. The CDR3 length is 15 residues. V was pared by 2 bases and J by 5 bases, with 11 bases of the junction left unmatched. The CDR3 spells CSVESIGGAGYGYTF. The DNA for the CDR3 is TGCAGCGTTGAATCTATAGGGGGCGCGGGATATGGCTACACCTTC.

In its sample, this clonotype was seen many times. The V gene is TRBV5-5, the J gene TRBJ2-3, with TRBD1 matching 9 bases. V shed 3 bases, J shed 3 bases, and the junction held 8 bases outside the gene matches. This CDR3 has 16 residues. Germline V CDR1 and CDR2: SGHKS, YYEKEE (reference sequence). The CDR3 bases are TGTGCCAGCAGCTCCTCCGGGACAGGGTTGACAGATACGCAGTATTTT. Translated: CASSSSGTGLTDTQYF. The whole variable domain, filled in from reference TRBV5-5 and TRBJ2-3, reads DAGVTQSPTHLIKTRGQQVTLRCSPISGHKSVSWYQQVLGQGPQFIFQYYEKEERGRGNFPDRFSARQFPNYSSELNVNALLLGDSALYLCASSSSGTGLTDTQYFGPGTRLTVL.

This clonotype was seen many times. The chain employs TRBV5-1 and TRBJ1-4, with 11 bases lining up with TRBD1. This CDR3 comprises 14 residues. With V trimmed by 3 bases and J by 10 bases, 5 bases remained unmatched. Germline CDR1 reads SGHRS; CDR2 reads YFSETQ. CDR3 sequence reads: CASSWGQGERKLFF. As DNA, the CDR3 is TGCGCCAGCAGCTGGGGACAGGGGGAACGAAAACTGTTTTTT.

This clonotype came up many times. This chain uses TRBV3-1 with TRBJ1-2, with no clear D. CDR3 length: 11 amino acids. Trimming cost V 1 base and J 7 bases, with 4 bases left between them. Germline V gene sequence: CDR1 LGHDT, CDR2 YNNKEL (reference sequence). The CDR3 protein is CASSQGFGYTF. The CDR3 DNA reads as TGTGCCAGCAGCCAAGGATTTGGCTACACCTTC. The full variable domain, with the rest looked up from reference TRBV3-1 and TRBJ1-2, is DTAVSQTPKYLVTQMGNDKSIKCEQNLGHDTMYWYKQDSKKFLKIMFSYNNKELIINETVPNRFSPKSPDKAHLNLHINSLELGDSAVYFCASSQGFGYTFGSGTRLTVV.

There are many counts of this clonotype. The J gene is TRBJ2-5, the V gene TRBV9, with D possibly called TRBD1 or TRBD2 (6 bases each). V lost 4 bases to trimming and J lost 4 bases, with 17 bases between them. CDR1 and CDR2 from the germline V gene are SGDLS and YYNGEE. The CDR3 consists of 15 residues. The CDR3 nucleotides are TGTGCCAGCAGCCAGGCCACCCGGGGGCGAGAGACCCAGTACTTC. Translation gives CASSQATRGRETQYF.

There are many counts of this clonotype. The rearrangement links TRBV12-3 or TRBV12-4 to TRBJ1-6; D might be TRBD1 (5 bases). Between the trimmed V and J ends, which lost 3 bases and 13 bases, there was a span of 7 bases. CDR3 length: 11 residues. The CDR3, as DNA: TGTGCCAGCAGTTTGCGGGGGCCCCTCCACTTT. This sequence encodes CASSLRGPLHF.

This clonotype appeared many times. The chain joins TRBV3-1 to TRBJ2-1; D gene uncertain. Germline CDR1 and CDR2: LGHDT and YNNKEL (reference sequence). Trimming cost V 3 bases and J 0 bases, with 6 bases left between them. The CDR3 consists of 14 residues. In nucleotides, the CDR3 is TGTGCCAGCAGCCAGGTGAACTCCTACAATGAGCAGTTCTTC. This codes for CASSQVNSYNEQFF.

This clonotype was found a few times. The chain links TRBV6-4 to TRBJ1-2, with D uncertain. Germline lookup yields CDR1 MRHNA and CDR2 SNTAGT. This CDR3 is built from 13 residues. The V end was cut by 2 bases, the J end by 2 bases, with 6 bases between. CDR3 coding DNA: TGTGCCAGCAGTGACGCACGAAACTATGGCTACACCTTC. This translates into CASSDARNYGYTF.

This clonotype was recorded many times. This chain joins TRBV7-2 and TRBJ2-1; tentative D call: TRBD1 (6 bases). CDR1 SGHTA and CDR2 FQGNSA come from the germline V gene. The CDR3 has 16 residues. Trimming took 9 bases from V and 7 from J, leaving 25 bases between them. In DNA, the CDR3 is TGTGCCAGTAAGTTCGGTAGGGGGTTGAGTGAGAATGAGCAGTTCTTC. Translating it yields CASKFGRGLSENEQFF.

V is TRBV3-1 and J is TRBJ1-2; D gene uncertain. The germline V gene has CDR1 LGHDT and CDR2 YNNKEL (reference sequence). V was pared by 3 bases and J by 5 bases, with 13 bases between. This CDR3 spans 14 amino acids. CDR3 protein: CASSHASGGYGYTF. The CDR3 DNA is TGTGCCAGCAGCCACGCGTCGGGTGGGTATGGCTACACCTTC.

The CDR3 loop reads CSVGASINTGELFF. CDR3 nucleotide sequence: TGCAGCGTAGGGGCCTCTATTAACACCGGGGAGCTGTTTTTT. This chain uses TRBV29-1 with TRBJ2-2, with D maybe TRBD1 (5 bases). The germline V gene encodes CDR1 SQVTM and CDR2 ANQGSEA. The CDR3 spans 14 residues. The V end lost 6 bases, the J end lost 2 bases, and 13 bases lay between the germline ends.

Many counts were recorded for this clonotype. This chain links TRBV29-1 with TRBJ2-7; 9 nucleotides match TRBD1. Losses at the gene ends were 6 bases for V and 3 bases for J; bases not matched to a gene: 9. Per the germline V gene, CDR1 is SQVTM and CDR2 is ANQGSEA. The CDR3 is 14 residues long. As DNA, the CDR3 is TGCAGCGTCGTACCCGGGACAGGGAACTACGAGCAGTACTTC. It translates to CSVVPGTGNYEQYF.

The chain links TRBV30 to TRBJ2-1, with unresolved D. The CDR3 extends over 12 amino acids. V dropped 0 bases and J dropped 7 bases, with 7 bases sitting between them. In germline, CDR1 is GTSNPN, CDR2 SVGIG (reference sequence). Written as DNA, the CDR3 is TGTGCCTGGAGTGTAAAGAAAAATGAGCAGTTCTTC. This encodes CAWSVKKNEQFF.